The 18 T cell receptor beta chains below come from one sample, sequenced in a study of human T cells and chemical hapten exposure. As to time point: pre-sensitization, week 0. Treatment denoted: therapeutic diphenylcyclopropenone sensitization with weekly scalp DPC. In TCRdb, the RACE reads were re-called with MiXCR into one record per CDR3 protein. The sample has about 180,000 distinct CDR3 sequences; under 35% are singletons. The material was whole blood, obtained in connection with sensitization to the hapten diphenylcyclopropenone (DPC). These receptors were taken from a woman in her 30s with alopecia areata. Some clones in this sample may be carry-over from other donors' samples.

The rearrangement joins TRBV6-5 to TRBJ1-1, with no clear D. The CDR3 sequence is 13 residues long. The V gene lost 5 bases and the J gene lost 4 bases, with 11 bases spanning the gap. CDR1 MNHEY and CDR2 SVGAGI come from the germline V gene. The CDR3 sequence: CASSTLRGTEAFF. CDR3 sequence (DNA): TGTGCCAGCAGTACCCTACGGGGCACTGAAGCTTTCTTT.

The chain has TRBV7-9 and TRBJ1-2, with D unclear. V lost 4 bases and J lost 4, with 7 bases in between. Germline V gene sequence: CDR1 SEHNR, CDR2 FQNEAQ (reference sequence). The CDR3 spans 12 residues. CDR3 residues: CASSSETYGYTF. CDR3 nucleotide sequence: TGTGCCAGCAGCTCAGAGACCTATGGCTACACCTTC.

The rearrangement links TRBV4-1 to TRBJ1-2; D is unresolved. The CDR3 is 15 residues long. Per the germline V gene, CDR1 is MGHRA and CDR2 is YSYEKL. Deletions cut 1 base from V and 3 bases from J, with 12 bases between. CDR3 residues: CASSQGFTTDYGYTF. CDR3 nucleotides: TGCGCCAGCAGCCAAGGATTCACCACGGACTATGGCTACACCTTC.

The chain is built from TRBV7-7 and TRBJ2-2; 14 bases match TRBD2. The CDR3 contains 15 residues. CDR1 is SSHAT and CDR2 is FNYEAQ in the germline V gene (reference sequence). The CDR3 nucleotides read TGTGCTAGCGGGACTAGCGGGGGTTACGCCGGGGAGCTGTTTTTT. Residues: CASGTSGGYAGELFF.

The chain is built from TRBV18 and TRBJ2-5; 8 bases match TRBD2. Germline CDR1 reads KGHSH; CDR2 reads LQKENI. This CDR3 has 16 residues. V shed 2 bases and J 5 bases; nucleotides not matched to a gene: 10. CDR3 nucleotides: TGTGCCAGCTCACCAGTTCACAGCGGGGGATTTGAGACCCAGTACTTC. It is translated as CASSPVHSGGFETQYF.

The chain employs TRBV3-1 and TRBJ1-4, with a weak D call TRBD1 (5 bases). The CDR3 extends over 12 amino acids. The germline CDR1 and CDR2 sequences are LGHDT and YNNKEL (reference sequence). Trimming took 7 bases from V and 8 from J, leaving 11 bases between them. The CDR3 region has the DNA TGTGCCAGCACGGGACCGGGGGAAAAACTGTTTTTT. Protein product: CASTGPGEKLFF.

This chain joins TRBV4-2 and TRBJ2-2; possibly TRBD1 or TRBD2 for D (5 bases each). Between the trimmed V and J ends, which lost 3 bases and 3 bases, there was a span of 14 bases. Germline V CDR1 and CDR2: LGHNA, YNFKEQ. The CDR3 consists of 16 residues. CDR3 sequence: CASSHGVDSYTGELFF. The DNA of the CDR3 is TGTGCCAGCAGCCACGGGGTAGACAGTTACACCGGGGAGCTGTTTTTT.

Only a few counts were recorded for this clonotype. This rearrangement joins TRBV10-3 to TRBJ2-3; TRBD1 aligns across 8 bases. Germline lookup yields CDR1 ENHRY and CDR2 SYGVKD. Unmatched junction bases numbered 6, after V lost 10 bases and J lost 0 bases. The CDR3 has 14 residues. The CDR3 bases are TGTGCCACAAGGACAGGGACTAGCACAGATACGCAGTATTTT. Translating it yields CATRTGTSTDTQYF.

Only a few counts were recorded for this clonotype. The J gene is TRBJ2-5, the V gene TRBV20-1; D not certain. Looked up from germline, CDR1 is DFQATT and CDR2 is SNEGSKA (reference sequence). Trimming pared 5 bases from V and 3 bases from J, leaving 19 bases between. This CDR3 comprises 15 residues. CDR3 residues: CSAPSLARSKETQYF. DNA of the CDR3: TGCAGTGCTCCCTCCTTAGCACGGAGCAAAGAGACCCAGTACTTC.

In its sample, this clonotype was seen once. This chain connects TRBV7-9 to TRBJ1-4; 7 nucleotides align to TRBD1. V lost 5 bases to trimming and J lost 10 bases; unmatched junction nucleotides: 7. The CDR3 has 13 residues. Germline CDR1 SEHNR, CDR2 FQNEAQ (reference sequence). The CDR3, as DNA: TGTGCCAGCAGCATAACAGGGGTGCGAAAACTGTTTTTT. This gives the protein CASSITGVRKLFF.

This clonotype was observed a few times. The rearrangement links TRBV18 to TRBJ1-2, with 10 bases lining up with TRBD1. V trimming: 3 bases; J trimming: 3 bases; junction bases outside the gene matches: 1. Germline lookup yields CDR1 KGHSH and CDR2 LQKENI. The CDR3 has 14 amino acids. CDR3 sequence (DNA): TGTGCCAGCTCACCCGGGACAGGGGACTATGGCTACACCTTC. Translation gives CASSPGTGDYGYTF.

The CDR3 DNA follows: TGTGCCAGCACCCCCACAGGTAGCGGGGGGCCTCGGGAGACCCAGTACTTC. It encodes CASTPTGSGGPRETQYF. This chain links TRBV5-6 with TRBJ2-5, with TRBD2 matching 10 bases. After removal of 6 bases from V and 5 bases from J, the junction contained 16 bases not matched to a gene. The CDR3 has 17 residues. Germline V gives CDR1 SGHDT, CDR2 YYEEEE.

The rearrangement joins TRBV29-1 to TRBJ1-1; 8 positions agree with TRBD1. This CDR3 has 12 residues. V lost 6 bases, J lost 4 bases, and 4 bases stayed unmatched. Per the germline V gene, CDR1 is SQVTM and CDR2 is ANQGSEA. CDR3 sequence (DNA): TGCAGCGTAGCTACAGGGGGCACTGAAGCTTTCTTT. Encoded protein: CSVATGGTEAFF.

The chain uses TRBV5-1 and TRBJ1-2, with 9 bases fitting TRBD1. V was pared by 3 bases and J by 6 bases, with 9 bases of the junction left unmatched. This CDR3 is 15 amino acids long. Per the germline V gene, CDR1 is SGHRS and CDR2 is YFSETQ. The CDR3 DNA sequence: TGCGCCAGCAGCTGGCTCCGGGACAGGGCGGATGGCTACACCTTC. Translated, it gives CASSWLRDRADGYTF.

This clonotype was seen a single time. V and J are TRBV29-1 and TRBJ2-3; D not resolved. The CDR3 runs 13 residues. V was trimmed by 4 bases and J by 2 bases, leaving 10 bases between them. The germline V gene has CDR1 SQVTM and CDR2 ANQGSEA. For the CDR3, the DNA is TGCAGCGTTGCGGTCAGCAACACAGATACGCAGTATTTT. This gives the protein CSVAVSNTDTQYF.

The chain uses TRBV14 and TRBJ2-7, with D hard to call. CDR3 size: 14 residues. Trimming removed 0 bases from V and 2 bases from J, with 8 bases in between. Germline CDR1 is SGHDN and CDR2 is FVKESK. Here the CDR3 reads CASSQEIGAYEQYF. The CDR3 DNA reads as TGTGCCAGCAGCCAAGAAATTGGGGCCTACGAGCAGTACTTC.

In this sample, this clonotype turned up a few times. The chain is built from TRBV10-3 and TRBJ1-5; TRBD1 might be the D (6 bases). This CDR3 region has 13 residues. V was trimmed by 2 bases and J by 7 bases, leaving 9 bases between them. CDR1 is ENHRY and CDR2 is SYGVKD in the germline V gene. As DNA, the CDR3 is TGTGCCATCAGTGAGGGAGGGGGACAGCCCCAGCATTTT. Translated, it gives CAISEGGGQPQHF.

The chain has TRBV19 and TRBJ1-5, with D tentatively TRBD1 (6 bases). Germline CDR1 is LNHDA and CDR2 is SQIVND (reference sequence). CDR3 length equals 15 residues. Trimming stripped 3 bases from V and 1 base from J, with 10 bases between. CDR3 in DNA: TGTGCCAGTAGTATGGGGACAAGGAGCAATCAGCCCCAGCATTTT. Protein sequence: CASSMGTRSNQPQHF.